These 7 T cell receptor beta chains came from one sample sequenced in a study of tumor-infiltrating lymphocytes in primary liver carcinoma. Germline DNA was also extracted, while the blood RNA originated from unsorted whole blood. Constant-region priming of around 530 ng total RNA yielded TCR beta cDNA. Slightly modified ARM-PCR with three nested multiplex PCR rounds yielded TCR beta libraries. TRBV1-TRBV30 forward primers and a C-beta reverse primer were used in the first two PCR rounds, which each ran for approximately 10 cycles. TCRdb re-derived calls from the multiplex PCR reads in MiXCR, one entry per CDR3 protein. The table has roughly 180,000 distinct CDR3 sequences, about 60% seen once; the top ten hold approximately 70%. The source material was peripheral blood. These receptors all stem from a man in his forties with primary liver carcinoma and hepatitis B virus infection.

This clonotype was counted only a few times. This chain connects TRBV5-4 to TRBJ2-1; 14 nucleotides align to TRBD2. The CDR3 contains 14 residues. CDR1 and CDR2 (germline): SGHNT, YYREEE (reference sequence). With V trimmed by 4 bases and J by 8 bases, 2 bases remained unmatched. This CDR3 is CASSGGLAGDEQFF. CDR3 in DNA: TGTGCCAGCAGCGGGGGACTAGCGGGAGATGAGCAGTTCTTC.

About this clonotype itself: One junction end does not reproduce the germline sequence, and a read error may be involved. The rearrangement links TRBV2 to TRBJ2-4; TRBD1 aligns across 9 bases. The CDR3 runs to 13 residues. Germline lookup yields CDR1 SNHLY and CDR2 FYNNEI. CDR3 DNA: TGTGTCAGCATCCGGGACAGGGAAAACATTCAGTACTTC. Its translation: CVSIRDRENIQYF.

As regards this clonotype: Given a much more abundant clone one base away, this may be a read error. The chain has TRBV11-3 and TRBJ2-1, with 11 bases matching TRBD2. Germline CDR1 and CDR2: SGHNT and YENEEA. The CDR3 runs 15 residues. The ends lost 5 bases at V and 8 bases at J; junction bases unmatched: 8. Here the CDR3 DNA reads TGTGCCAGCAGCGGGGAACTAGCGGGAGAGGATGAGCAGTTCTTC. As protein: CASSGELAGEDEQFF.

The chain couples TRBV5-8 to TRBJ2-1, with D perhaps TRBD1 (6 bases). Germline-derived CDR1 and CDR2 are SGHTS and YDEGEE. The CDR3 consists of 15 residues. V lost 3 bases, J lost 1 base, and 11 bases lay in between. The CDR3 reads CASSSLQGSYNEQFF. In nucleotides, the CDR3 is TGTGCCAGCAGCTCCCTCCAGGGGTCCTACAATGAGCAGTTCTTC. The full variable domain, completed using reference TRBV5-8 and TRBJ2-1, is EAGVTQSPTHLIKTRGQQATLRCSPISGHTSVYWYQQALGLGLQFLLWYDEGEERNRGNFPPRFSGRQFPNYSSELNVNALELEDSALYLCASSSLQGSYNEQFFGPGTRLTVL.

The chain couples TRBV11-2 to TRBJ2-7; D remains ambiguous. The ends were cut back, 2 bases at V and 8 bases at J, with 19 bases in the middle. The germline gives CDR1 SGHAT, CDR2 FQNNGV. The CDR3 totals 15 residues. The CDR3 here is CASSLSTSRPYKQYF. In DNA form, the CDR3 reads TGTGCCAGCAGCTTATCGACTTCACGGCCTTACAAGCAGTACTTC. The variable domain in full, with the rest retrieved from reference TRBV11-2 and TRBJ2-7, is EAGVAQSPRYKIIEKRQSVAFWCNPISGHATLYWYQQILGQGPKLLIQFQNNGVVDDSQLPKDRFSAERLKGVDSTLKIQPAKLEDSAVYLCASSLSTSRPYKQYFGPGTRLTVT.

This clonotype occurred a few times. This rearrangement joins TRBV29-1 to TRBJ2-7; 9 nucleotides agree with TRBD1. Germline CDR1 and CDR2: SQVTM and ANQGSEA. The CDR3 loop spans 13 amino acids. J gave up 6 bases and V 6 bases, and 9 bases lay outside the gene matches. The DNA for the CDR3 is TGCAGCGTAACCGGGACAGGGAAGCGCGAGCAGTACTTC. It codes for CSVTGTGKREQYF.

The table lists this clonotype with a few counts. The chain uses TRBV6-1 and TRBJ2-1, with D unclear. The germline V gene encodes CDR1 MNHNS and CDR2 SASEGT. V was trimmed by 1 base and J by 0 bases, leaving 7 bases between them. The CDR3 is made up of 15 amino acids. The CDR3 coding sequence is TGTGCCAGCAGTGAAGACAAAAGCTCCTACAATGAGCAGTTCTTC. Amino acids: CASSEDKSSYNEQFF.